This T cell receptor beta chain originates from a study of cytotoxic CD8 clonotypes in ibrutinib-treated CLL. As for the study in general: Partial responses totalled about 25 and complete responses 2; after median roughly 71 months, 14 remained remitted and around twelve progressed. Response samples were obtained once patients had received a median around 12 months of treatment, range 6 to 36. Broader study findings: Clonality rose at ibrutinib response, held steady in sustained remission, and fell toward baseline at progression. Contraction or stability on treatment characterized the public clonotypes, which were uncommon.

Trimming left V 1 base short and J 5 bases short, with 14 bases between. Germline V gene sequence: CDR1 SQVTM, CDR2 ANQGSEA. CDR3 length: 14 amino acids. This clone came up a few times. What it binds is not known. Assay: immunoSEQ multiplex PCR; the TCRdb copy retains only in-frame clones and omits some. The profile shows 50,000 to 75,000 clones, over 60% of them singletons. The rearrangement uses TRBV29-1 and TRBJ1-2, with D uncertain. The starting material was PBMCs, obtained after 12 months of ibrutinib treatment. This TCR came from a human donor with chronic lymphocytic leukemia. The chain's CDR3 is CSVEGSRQGYGYTF. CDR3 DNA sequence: TGCAGCGTTGAAGGGAGCAGGCAAGGATATGGCTACACCTTC.